This TCR beta chain appears in the sequencing data of a study of blood T cell repertoires in COVID-19. Looking at the study overall: COVID-19 samples from acute and convalescent phases originated in the United States, Italy and Spain.

In the original processing: The authors estimated nucleated cell counts from reference gene primer amplification. Sequencing used immunoSEQ multiplex PCR; TCRdb keeps in-frame clones, though not all of them. V and J calls and clone size come straight from that table; D and trimming were deduced from the DNA. The sample has about 180,000 clones, roughly 87% seen once; the top ten hold 7%. The CDR3 is 14 residues long. Germline V lookup: CDR1 SEHNR, CDR2 FQNEAQ (reference sequence). V lost 2 bases and J lost 2, with 10 bases in between. Participants were aged 18 to 89 years, lived in over 20 US areas, and enrolled virtually. Clinical history as reported by participants underpinned cohort assignment.

The rearrangement uses TRBV7-9 and TRBJ2-7; TRBD2 is a possible D gene (6 bases). The TCR was taken from a woman between 50 and 59 years old who had recovered from COVID-19. Sequencing was done on a sample of PBMCs or T cells enriched from blood (not recorded which). CDR3 protein: CASSLLGGTYEQYF. DNA for the CDR3: TGTGCCAGCAGCTTATTGGGGGGAACCTACGAGCAGTACTTC.